This TCR beta chain was identified during a study of T cell changes during pregnancy in multiple sclerosis (dated by TCRdb to between 2018 and 2021). Regarding the complete study: The study examined how the T cell repertoire changed over the course of pregnancy in women with multiple sclerosis.

The method behind the library was the immunoSEQ multiplex PCR assay. TCRdb limited this immuneACCESS table to in-frame rearrangements with V and J called. A share of clones is missing; checked studies link under half to unresolved V genes, and the rest is unexplained. Within this sample are approximately 100,000 clones, with under 95% of them counted one time only. The ten most abundant clones make up roughly 1.5% of the sample. Points on this clone: What this receptor recognizes is not known. No base qualities exist here, and no much larger clone lies one base off it.

Here the sequenced sample was peripheral blood, taken after pregnancy. The clonotype was recovered from a female donor with multiple sclerosis, enrolled in a pregnancy study.

For the CDR3, the sequence is CASSLAAGGAFF. Here is the DNA: TGTGCCAGCAGCTTGGCCGCAGGGGGAGCTTTCTTT. This receptor chain uses TRBV5-6 and TRBJ1-1, and TRBD1 aligns with 7 junction nucleotides. At the junction V is shortened by 0 bases and J by 10 bases; bases outside the gene matches: 3. CDR3 length: 12 amino acids, cysteine to phenylalanine. Just the 36-base CDR3 DNA is kept, in frame starting at base 1. Looking up the germline V gene yields CDR1 SGHDT and CDR2 YYEEEE.